This T cell receptor (beta chain) comes out of a study of OX40 agonist ivuxolimab in advanced cancers. Profiling relied on immunoSEQ multiplex PCR, and the TCRdb table lists in-frame clones only, not all of them. The sample records about 130,000 clones, 85% to 95% being singletons. Trimming shortened V by 0 bases and J by 2 bases, and 12 bases separated the two germline ends. Per the germline V gene, CDR1 is SGHDT and CDR2 is YYEEEE. This CDR3 region has 16 residues. The material sequenced was CD4+ or CD8+ T cells sorted from blood, taken in a trial of the OX40 agonist ivuxolimab. The chain carries TRBV5-6 and TRBJ1-3, with D unclear. The TCR originated in an adult with an advanced solid tumor such as melanoma, head and neck, liver or kidney cancer. DNA for the CDR3: TGTGCCAGCAGCTTGGAAAGGGAGAGAGCTGGAAACACCATATATTTT. Its protein is CASSLERERAGNTIYF.